The next 8 T cell receptor beta chains were all read from a single sample in a study of blood T cell repertoires in COVID-19. Repertoires were generated with immunoSEQ multiplex PCR, while TCRdb's copy carries only in-frame clones and drops some. The sample has 390,000 or so clones; 89% are singletons. Sequencing was done on a sample of peripheral blood. The receptors come from a woman between 25 and 40 years old with COVID-19, enrolled during active disease.

This chain joins TRBV5-6 and TRBJ2-5, with D possibly matching TRBD2 (7 bases). V was clipped by 4 bases and J by 4 bases, with 20 bases between them. Germline CDR1 and CDR2: SGHDT and YYEEEE. This CDR3 has 16 amino acids. The chain's CDR3 is CASSLTAGAARETQYF. In nucleotides, the CDR3 is TGTGCCAGCAGCCTCACGGCGGGGGCCGCGAGAGAGACCCAGTACTTC.

The chain employs TRBV11-3 and TRBJ2-1; 11 positions agree with TRBD1. V shed 5 bases and J 9 bases; nucleotides not matched to a gene: 9. The CDR3 loop spans 15 amino acids. Germline CDR1 reads SGHNT; CDR2 reads YENEEA. DNA for the CDR3: TGTGCCAGCAGCCCAACTCGGACAGGGGGCGGTGAGCAGTTCTTC. Amino acid sequence: CASSPTRTGGGEQFF. The whole variable domain, remainder taken from reference TRBV11-3 and TRBJ2-1, is EAGVVQSPRYKIIEKKQPVAFWCNPISGHNTLYWYLQNLGQGPELLIRYENEEAVDDSQLPKDRFSAERLKGVDSTLKIQPAELGDSAVYLCASSPTRTGGGEQFFGPGTRLTVL.

V gene TRBV11-1 combines with J gene TRBJ2-1, with TRBD2 matching over 7 bases. This CDR3 contains 15 residues. Losses at the gene ends were 2 bases for V and 8 bases for J; bases not matched to a gene: 9. Germline-derived CDR1 and CDR2 are SGHAT and FQDESV (reference sequence). The CDR3: CASSLTPFRGDEQFF. Here the CDR3 DNA reads TGTGCCAGCAGCTTAACCCCGTTTCGGGGGGATGAGCAGTTCTTC.

Here the CDR3 DNA reads TGTGCCACCAAGGCGGGAGGGGCAGATACGCAGTATTTT. Protein product: CATKAGGADTQYF. This chain links TRBV6-5 with TRBJ2-3; 9 positions agree with TRBD2. Germline V CDR1 and CDR2: MNHEY, SVGAGI. This CDR3 has 13 residues. The junction had 6 bases not matched to a gene; V was cut back by 10 bases and J by 4 bases.

The genes are TRBV19 and TRBJ1-1; 10 positions agree with TRBD1. CDR3 length: 15 amino acids. From germline, CDR1 is LNHDA and CDR2 SQIVND (reference sequence). Unmatched junction bases numbered 10, after V lost 7 bases and J lost 5 bases. The CDR3 spells CASITSGTGATEAFF. In DNA, the CDR3 is TGTGCCAGTATCACCTCCGGGACAGGGGCGACTGAAGCTTTCTTT.

The V gene is TRBV19, the J gene TRBJ2-7, with TRBD2 matching 10 bases. V lost 6 bases to trimming and J lost 7 bases; unmatched junction nucleotides: 3. The germline V gene has CDR1 LNHDA and CDR2 SQIVND (reference sequence). The CDR3 loop spans 12 amino acids. The CDR3 DNA is TGTGCCAGTAGCTTAGCGGGGGGAGAGCAGTACTTC. Protein product: CASSLAGGEQYF.

V and J are TRBV18 and TRBJ1-2, with 9 nucleotides matching TRBD1. The CDR3 length is 16 residues. CDR1 KGHSH and CDR2 LQKENI come from the germline V gene. The ends lost 3 bases at V and 4 bases at J; junction bases unmatched: 9. The CDR3 bases are TGTGCCAGCTCACCGCCGGGACAGGGCCCTCTCTATGGCTACACCTTC. Protein: CASSPPGQGPLYGYTF.

The chain recombines TRBV3-1 (or the pseudogene TRBV3-2) with TRBJ1-4, with TRBD1 matching over 8 bases. The ends lost 5 bases at V and 0 bases at J; junction bases unmatched: 8. CDR1 and CDR2 (germline): LGHDT, YNNKEL (reference sequence). The CDR3 consists of 17 residues. The CDR3 DNA sequence: TGTGCCAGCAGCTCCGGACAGGGTGTAGCAACTAATGAAAAACTGTTTTTT. Encoded protein: CASSSGQGVATNEKLFF.